The rows below give T cell receptor beta chains drawn from one sample of a study of cytomegalovirus exposure and HLA in healthy donors. Data came from immunoSEQ multiplex PCR; TCRdb stores just in-frame clones and leaves some out. Here the sample spans some 200,000 clones, 76% being singletons. What was sequenced was PBMCs. These receptor sequences come from a man younger than 35 in good health and CMV-seronegative. The CDR3 runs from the conserved cysteine through the conserved F or W. A D gene is named only where the DNA matches it firmly. Part of the rows lack a size; the others show once, few, many or a class for expanded clones.

TRBV6-5	TRBJ1-2	.	.	TGTGCCAGCAGAATAGACAGCAACTATGGCTACACCTTC	CASRIDSNYGYTF
TRBV6-1	TRBJ1-1	.	TRBD1	TGTGCCAGCAGTGACTTTCCCTTCGTACAGGGGAATGAAGCTTTCTTT	CASSDFPFVQGNEAFF
TRBV23-1	TRBJ2-3	few	TRBD1	TGCGCCAGCAGCCCCGGGACAGGGAGCACAGATACGCAGTATTTT	CASSPGTGSTDTQYF
TRBV19	TRBJ2-2	.	TRBD2	TGTGCCAGTAGTATTCTCAGCGGGAGCACCGGGGAGCTGTTTTTT	CASSILSGSTGELFF
TRBV10-3	TRBJ2-1	.	.	TGTGCCATCAGTGATCTGCGGGTCGTCTCCTACAATGAGCAGTTCTTC	CAISDLRVVSYNEQFF
TRBV29-1	TRBJ2-7	.	TRBD1	TGCAGCGTTGAACTATCGACAGGGGACCTGATTGAGTACTTC	CSVELSTGDLIEYF
TRBV28	TRBJ2-7	.	TRBD1	TGTGCCAGCAGTCTGGGACAGGGGGCCTACGAGCAGTACTTC	CASSLGQGAYEQYF
TRBV2	TRBJ1-1	few	.	TGTGCCAGCTCGTACCAGACTCGGAGGGCCACTGAAGCTTTCTTT	CASSYQTRRATEAFF
TRBV5-1	TRBJ2-3	once	.	TGCGCCAGCAGCTTGGCCGTCGGGAGTAGGGATACGCAGTATTTT	CASSLAVGSRDTQYF
TRBV5-1	TRBJ2-2	.	TRBD1	TGCGCCAGCAGCTCCGGGACAGGGGTCTCCGGGGAGCTGTTTTTT	CASSSGTGVSGELFF
TRBV7-2	TRBJ1-5	.	.	TGTGCCAGCAGCTGGGCCAGAAATCAGCCCCAGCATTTT	CASSWARNQPQHF
TRBV30	TRBJ1-1	.	.	TGTGCCTGGAGTGTGGGGCCCCCCGGTGAAGCTTTCTTT	CAWSVGPPGEAFF
TRBV28	TRBJ1-1	.	.	TGTGCCAGCAGGACAGACAGGTCGAACACTGAAGCTTTCTTT	CASRTDRSNTEAFF
TRBV7-8	TRBJ2-5	.	.	TGTGCCAGCAGCTTAGACGGGGGAGCTCAAGAGACCCAGTACTTC	CASSLDGGAQETQYF
TRBV28	TRBJ2-7	few	TRBD1	TGTGCCAGCAAGGGACAGGGGGCGCGAAGCTCCTACGAGCAGTACTTC	CASKGQGARSSYEQYF
TRBV19	TRBJ2-3	.	TRBD2	TGTGCCAGTAGCGGCGCCCGGACTAGCGGGTACACAGATACGCAGTATTTT	CASSGARTSGYTDTQYF
TRBV6-5	TRBJ2-7	.	TRBD2	TGTGCCAGCAGCCTAAGCGGGAGTGTCTCTTCTGAGCAGTACTTC	CASSLSGSVSSEQYF
TRBV5-4	TRBJ2-3	.	.	TGTGCCAGCACTTTGGGTTTAGGGGCCACAGATACGCAGTATTTT	CASTLGLGATDTQYF
TRBV6-6	TRBJ2-7	.	TRBD2	TGTGCCAGCAGCGGGGGGGTCTACGAGCAGTACTTC	CASSGGVYEQYF
TRBV7-3	TRBJ2-7	.	TRBD2	TGTGCCAGCAGCTTAAGGGGACTAGCGGGAGGGGGTAAGGACGAGCAGTACTTC	CASSLRGLAGGGKDEQYF
TRBV28	TRBJ2-1	once	.	TGTGCCAGCAGTTTATTGCAGTACAATGAGCAGTTCTTC	CASSLLQYNEQFF
TRBV4-2	TRBJ2-1	.	TRBD2	TGTGCCAGCAGCCAAGAGCTGTGGCGGGAGGGCATCAATGAGCAGTTCTTC	CASSQELWREGINEQFF
TRBV2	TRBJ1-2	.	.	TGTGCCAGCTGCCTCCGGACAGTTTATGGCTACACCTTC	CASCLRTVYGYTF
TRBV19	TRBJ2-7	once	TRBD1	TGTGCCAGTAGTGACAGGGGACGAGGATACGAGCAGTACTTC	CASSDRGRGYEQYF
TRBV10-2	TRBJ2-1	.	TRBD2	TGCGCCAGCAGTTCTTCTAGCGGGAGGGCCCCATCGAATGAGCAGTTCTTC	CASSSSSGRAPSNEQFF
TRBV6-5	TRBJ2-2	.	.	TGTGCCAGCGGTGACAGACATGACACCGGGGAGCTGTTTTTT	CASGDRHDTGELFF
TRBV30	TRBJ1-3	few	.	TGTGCCTGGAGCCCATCCGGGGGGAGCTCTGGAAACACCATATATTTT	CAWSPSGGSSGNTIYF
TRBV19	TRBJ1-2	.	.	TGTGCCAGTACGCCCCCCGGGAGGGGCCTTTATGGCTACACCTTC	CASTPPGRGLYGYTF
TRBV29-1	TRBJ2-3	.	.	TGCAGCGTTGGTGCGTTGGCGGGATCCCGCACAGATACGCAGTATTTT	CSVGALAGSRTDTQYF
TRBV5-1	TRBJ2-1	.	TRBD2	TGCGCCAGCAGCTTGATGGGGACTAGCGGGAAAGGTGAGCAGTTCTTC	CASSLMGTSGKGEQFF
TRBV15	TRBJ2-7	.	.	TGTGCCACCAGCAGTGGCAGATACTACGAGCAGTACTTC	CATSSGRYYEQYF
TRBV5-6	TRBJ1-5	.	.	TGTGCCAGCAGCTTGTGGGTGGAGGGCAATCAGCCCCAGCATTTT	CASSLWVEGNQPQHF
TRBV11-2	TRBJ1-5	.	.	TGTGCCAGCAGCTTTGAAGGAGGCAATCAGCCCCAGCATTTT	CASSFEGGNQPQHF
TRBV29-1	TRBJ1-2	.	TRBD1	TGCAGCGTTGTCGGACAGGGGCCATATAACTATGGCTACACCTTC	CSVVGQGPYNYGYTF
TRBV4-2	TRBJ1-1	.	.	TGTGCCAGCAGCCAAGAAGATAGGAGGAAGAACACTGAAGCTTTCTTT	CASSQEDRRKNTEAFF
TRBV19	TRBJ1-1	few	.	TGTGCCAGTAGCTTCGTGGGAGTCATAAACACTGAAGCTTTCTTT	CASSFVGVINTEAFF
TRBV5-1	TRBJ1-5	.	.	TGCGCCAGCAGTTTACAGGGTGGGTTTCATCAGCCCCAGCATTTT	CASSLQGGFHQPQHF
TRBV7-8	TRBJ1-5	.	TRBD1	TGTGCCAGCAGCCTCCGGGACAGTTCCGATCAGCCCCAGCATTTT	CASSLRDSSDQPQHF
TRBV15	TRBJ2-7	few	.	TGTGCCACCAGCAGAGATCCACTCCGGGACACCACCTACGAGCAGTACTTC	CATSRDPLRDTTYEQYF
TRBV7-2	TRBJ2-5	.	.	TGTGCCAGCAGCTCCTCTTTACAAGAGACCCAGTACTTC	CASSSSLQETQYF
TRBV9	TRBJ2-5	few	TRBD2	TGTGCCAGCAGCCCGGGACTAGCGGGAGTTCGAGAGACCCAGTACTTC	CASSPGLAGVRETQYF
TRBV7-9	TRBJ2-7	.	.	TGTGCCAGCAGCGCCAAACAGGGTAAAGGCTACGAGCAGTACTTC	CASSAKQGKGYEQYF
TRBV19	TRBJ2-1	once	TRBD1	TGTGCCAGTAGTAGGTCGGGACAGTTCCTGACTCGCTCCTACAATGAGCAGTTCTTC	CASSRSGQFLTRSYNEQFF
TRBV9	TRBJ2-1	few	.	TGTGCCAGCAGCGTGGGAGGCTCCTACAATGAGCAGTTCTTC	CASSVGGSYNEQFF
TRBV27	TRBJ2-7	once	TRBD2	TGTGCCAGCAGTCCGACTAGCGGGAGGATATACGAGCAGTACTTC	CASSPTSGRIYEQYF
TRBV29-1	TRBJ1-2	few	.	TGCAGCGACGGGGAACCTAACTATGGCTACACCTTC	CSDGEPNYGYTF
TRBV6-1	TRBJ2-5	.	TRBD2	TGTGCCAGCAGGTCACTAGCGGATTACGAAGAGACCCAGTACTTC	CASRSLADYEETQYF
TRBV27	TRBJ1-3	few	TRBD1	TGTGCCAGCAGTTTAATTTTTTTAGGGACAGATAGAAACACCATATATTTT	CASSLIFLGTDRNTIYF
TRBV28	TRBJ2-3	once	TRBD2	TGTGCCAGCAGTTTGGGGGTGGCTAGCGGGAGAGTGGATACGCAGTATTTT	CASSLGVASGRVDTQYF
TRBV19	TRBJ2-3	.	TRBD2	TGTGCCAGCAGGACTAGCGGGAGCACAGATACGCAGTATTTT	CASRTSGSTDTQYF
TRBV7-9	TRBJ2-1	.	TRBD2	TGTGCCAGCAGCTTCACTAGCGGGAGGGATGAGCAGTTCTTC	CASSFTSGRDEQFF